The rows below give T cell receptor beta chains drawn from one sample of a study of PD-L1 blockade in urothelial cancer. Sequencing was performed with immunoSEQ multiplex PCR; in TCRdb, only in-frame clones are kept and a portion is missing. The table includes around 47,000 clones, approximately 78% detected once. The source was PBMCs, collected around atezolizumab (anti-PD-L1) treatment. These receptors were taken from a man aged 60-69 years with urothelial cancer. Both conserved end residues are part of each CDR3. Fields, in order: D gene, J gene, V gene, clone size, CDR3 DNA, CDR3 protein. A D gene is named only where the DNA matches it firmly. The size field is filled for only some rows; it gives once, few, many or a size class.

D gene: TRBD1
J gene: TRBJ2-2
V gene: TRBV19
clone size: -
CDR3 DNA: TGTGCCAGTAGTACGGGACAGGGGTACACCGGGGAGCTGTTTTTT
CDR3 protein: CASSTGQGYTGELFF

D gene: -
J gene: TRBJ2-4
V gene: TRBV28
clone size: -
CDR3 DNA: TGTGCCAGCACCCAGGTCGGGGGGCTAGCCAAAAACATTCAGTACTTC
CDR3 protein: CASTQVGGLAKNIQYF

D gene: TRBD2
J gene: TRBJ2-7
V gene: TRBV29-1
clone size: -
CDR3 DNA: TGCAGCGTTGAAGTACCGGGACTAGCGGGAGTGGGGCAGTACTTC
CDR3 protein: CSVEVPGLAGVGQYF

D gene: -
J gene: TRBJ2-7
V gene: TRBV4-2
clone size: -
CDR3 DNA: TGTGCCAGCAGCCCAGCTGGGAGGAGGAACGAGCAGTACTTC
CDR3 protein: CASSPAGRRNEQYF

D gene: TRBD2
J gene: TRBJ2-1
V gene: TRBV9
clone size: few
CDR3 DNA: TGTGCCAGCAGCGTTAGCGGGGCTGGCGAGCAGTTCTTC
CDR3 protein: CASSVSGAGEQFF

D gene: -
J gene: TRBJ2-3
V gene: TRBV28
clone size: -
CDR3 DNA: TGTGCCAGCAGCGGCCGGGTTGGGTTGGCCCCGGATACGCAGTATTTT
CDR3 protein: CASSGRVGLAPDTQYF

D gene: TRBD1
J gene: TRBJ1-5
V gene: TRBV6-6
clone size: -
CDR3 DNA: TGTGCCAGCAGTTACCCGGACAGGGATAATCAGCCCCAGCATTTT
CDR3 protein: CASSYPDRDNQPQHF

D gene: TRBD1
J gene: TRBJ2-6
V gene: TRBV28
clone size: -
CDR3 DNA: TGTGCCAGCAGTTCCGTGTGGACAGGGATGTTATTCACCTCTGGGGCCAACGTCCTGACTTTC
CDR3 protein: CASSSVWTGMLFTSGANVLTF

D gene: -
J gene: TRBJ1-2
V gene: TRBV5-4
clone size: few
CDR3 DNA: TGTGCCAGCAGTTTCCGTGAGGGATTCTATGGCTACACCTTC
CDR3 protein: CASSFREGFYGYTF

D gene: TRBD2
J gene: TRBJ2-2
V gene: TRBV11-2
clone size: -
CDR3 DNA: TGTGCCAGCAGCCCCCTGGGGGGGAGTTCCGGGGAGCTGTTTTTT
CDR3 protein: CASSPLGGSSGELFF

D gene: TRBD1
J gene: TRBJ2-1
V gene: TRBV5-1
clone size: -
CDR3 DNA: TGCGCCAGCAGCTTGGCCAGGGGACAGGGGGACTATGAGCAGTTCTTC
CDR3 protein: CASSLARGQGDYEQFF

D gene: TRBD1
J gene: TRBJ2-3
V gene: TRBV6-1
clone size: -
CDR3 DNA: TGTGCCAGCGGGAGGACAGGGGAAAGCACAGATACGCAGTATTTT
CDR3 protein: CASGRTGESTDTQYF

D gene: TRBD2
J gene: TRBJ2-1
V gene: TRBV28
clone size: few
CDR3 DNA: TGTGCCAGCAGTCCACTAGCGGGAGGGCCGAATGAGCAGTTCTTC
CDR3 protein: CASSPLAGGPNEQFF

D gene: TRBD1
J gene: TRBJ1-2
V gene: TRBV19
clone size: -
CDR3 DNA: TGTGCCACTGTCGCCGGGACAGGGTCGTTAGGCTACACCTTC
CDR3 protein: CATVAGTGSLGYTF

D gene: TRBD1
J gene: TRBJ2-1
V gene: TRBV11-1
clone size: -
CDR3 DNA: TGTGCCAGCAGCTTAGCGCGGACAGGGGCCAATGAGCAGTTCTTC
CDR3 protein: CASSLARTGANEQFF

D gene: -
J gene: TRBJ1-1
V gene: TRBV5-1
clone size: -
CDR3 DNA: TGCGCCAGCAGCGATACGGGGGGGACGAATGAAGCTTTCTTT
CDR3 protein: CASSDTGGTNEAFF

D gene: -
J gene: TRBJ1-4
V gene: TRBV18
clone size: -
CDR3 DNA: TGTGCCAGCTCACCACAGGGGCTACAACTGTTTTTT
CDR3 protein: CASSPQGLQLFF

D gene: TRBD2
J gene: TRBJ2-7
V gene: TRBV19
clone size: -
CDR3 DNA: TGTGCCAGTAGTATCAGGGAGGGCTACGAGCAGTACTTC
CDR3 protein: CASSIREGYEQYF

D gene: TRBD1
J gene: TRBJ2-7
V gene: TRBV5-1
clone size: -
CDR3 DNA: TGCGCCAGCAGCCCCGGGAGAGGACAGGGATTCTACGAGCAGTACTTC
CDR3 protein: CASSPGRGQGFYEQYF

D gene: -
J gene: TRBJ2-1
V gene: TRBV9
clone size: -
CDR3 DNA: TGTGCCAGCAGCGTAGGTTGGAAGGGGCACAATGAGCAGTTCTTC
CDR3 protein: CASSVGWKGHNEQFF